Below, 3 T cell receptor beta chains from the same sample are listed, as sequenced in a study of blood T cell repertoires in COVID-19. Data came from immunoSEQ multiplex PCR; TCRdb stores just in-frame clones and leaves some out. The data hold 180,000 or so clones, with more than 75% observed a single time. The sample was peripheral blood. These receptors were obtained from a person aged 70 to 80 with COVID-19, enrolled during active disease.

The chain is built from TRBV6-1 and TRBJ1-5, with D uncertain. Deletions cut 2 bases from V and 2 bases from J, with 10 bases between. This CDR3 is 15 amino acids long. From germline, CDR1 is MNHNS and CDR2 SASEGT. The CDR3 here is CASSEFPGGNQPQHF. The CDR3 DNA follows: TGTGCCAGCAGTGAATTCCCGGGAGGCAATCAGCCCCAGCATTTT.

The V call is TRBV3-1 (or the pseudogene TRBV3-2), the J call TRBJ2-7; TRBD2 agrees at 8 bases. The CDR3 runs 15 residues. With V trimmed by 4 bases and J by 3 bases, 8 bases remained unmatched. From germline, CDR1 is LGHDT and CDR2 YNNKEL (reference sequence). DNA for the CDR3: TGTGCCAGCAGCCCTCCCGGGACTAGGATCTACGAGCAGTACTTC. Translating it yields CASSPPGTRIYEQYF.

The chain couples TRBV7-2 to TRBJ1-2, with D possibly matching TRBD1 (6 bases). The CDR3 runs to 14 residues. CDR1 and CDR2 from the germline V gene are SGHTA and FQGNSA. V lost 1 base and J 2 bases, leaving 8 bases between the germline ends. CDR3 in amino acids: CASSLGQGNYGYTF. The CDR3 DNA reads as TGTGCCAGCAGCTTAGGGCAGGGGAACTATGGCTACACCTTC.